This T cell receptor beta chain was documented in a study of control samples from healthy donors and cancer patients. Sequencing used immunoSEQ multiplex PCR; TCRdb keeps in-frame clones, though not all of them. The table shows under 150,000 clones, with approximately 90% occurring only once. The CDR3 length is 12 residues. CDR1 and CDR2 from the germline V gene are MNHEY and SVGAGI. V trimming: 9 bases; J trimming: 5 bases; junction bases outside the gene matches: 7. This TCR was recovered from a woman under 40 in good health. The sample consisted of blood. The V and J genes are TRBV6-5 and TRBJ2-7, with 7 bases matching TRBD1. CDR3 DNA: TGTGCCAGTAGACAGGGCCCCCACGAGCAGTACTTC. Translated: CASRQGPHEQYF.